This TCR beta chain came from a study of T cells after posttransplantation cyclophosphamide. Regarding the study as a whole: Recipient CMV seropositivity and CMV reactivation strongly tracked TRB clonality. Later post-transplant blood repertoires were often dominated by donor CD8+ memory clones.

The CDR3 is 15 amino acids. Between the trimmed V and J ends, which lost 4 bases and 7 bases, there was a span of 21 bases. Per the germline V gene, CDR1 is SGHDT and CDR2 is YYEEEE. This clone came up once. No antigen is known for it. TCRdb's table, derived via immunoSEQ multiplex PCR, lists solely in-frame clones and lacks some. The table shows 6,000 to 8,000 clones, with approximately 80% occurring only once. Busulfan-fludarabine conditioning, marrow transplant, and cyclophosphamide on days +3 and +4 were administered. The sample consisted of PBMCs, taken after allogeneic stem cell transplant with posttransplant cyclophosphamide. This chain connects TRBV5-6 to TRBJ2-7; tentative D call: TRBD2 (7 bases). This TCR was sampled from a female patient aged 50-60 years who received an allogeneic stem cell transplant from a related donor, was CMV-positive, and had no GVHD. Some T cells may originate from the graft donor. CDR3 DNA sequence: TGTGCCAGCAGCCCTCGGGGGGCGGGAGTGGATGAGCAGTACTTC. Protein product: CASSPRGAGVDEQYF.